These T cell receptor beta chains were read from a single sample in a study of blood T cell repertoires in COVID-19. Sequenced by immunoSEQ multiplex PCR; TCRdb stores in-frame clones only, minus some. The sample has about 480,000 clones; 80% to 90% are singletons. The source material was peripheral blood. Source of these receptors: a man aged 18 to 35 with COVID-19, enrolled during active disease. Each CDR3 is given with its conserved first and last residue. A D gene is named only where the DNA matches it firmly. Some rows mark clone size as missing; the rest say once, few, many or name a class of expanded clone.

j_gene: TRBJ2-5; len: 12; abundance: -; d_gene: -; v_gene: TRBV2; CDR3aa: CASSELEETQYF; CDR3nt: TGTGCCAGCAGTGAATTGGAGGAGACCCAGTACTTC
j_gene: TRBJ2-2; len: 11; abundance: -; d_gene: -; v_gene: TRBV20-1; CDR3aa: CSASDPTGLFF; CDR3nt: TGCAGTGCTAGTGACCCGACGGGTCTGTTTTTT
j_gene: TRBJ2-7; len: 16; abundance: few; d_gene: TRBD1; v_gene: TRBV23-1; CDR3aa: CASSQSNGTGGHEQYF; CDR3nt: TGCGCCAGCAGTCAATCGAATGGGACAGGGGGCCACGAGCAGTACTTC
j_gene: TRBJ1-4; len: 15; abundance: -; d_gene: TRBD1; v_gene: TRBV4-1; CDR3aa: CASSQVGTGEEKLFF; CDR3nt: TGCGCCAGCAGCCAAGTGGGGACAGGGGAAGAAAAACTGTTTTTT
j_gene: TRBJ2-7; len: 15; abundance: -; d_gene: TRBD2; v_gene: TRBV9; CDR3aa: CASSVGNSGGYEQYF; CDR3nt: TGTGCCAGCAGCGTAGGTAATAGCGGGGGGTACGAGCAGTACTTC
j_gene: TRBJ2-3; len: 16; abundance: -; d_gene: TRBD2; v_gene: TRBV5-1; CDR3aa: CASSRETSGTQDTQYF; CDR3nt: TGCGCCAGCAGCCGAGAGACTAGCGGGACTCAAGATACGCAGTATTTT
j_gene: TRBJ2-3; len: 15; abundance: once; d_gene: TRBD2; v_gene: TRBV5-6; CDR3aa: CASSLSGGYTDTQYF; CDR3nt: TGTGCCAGCAGCCTTAGCGGGGGGTACACAGATACGCAGTATTTT
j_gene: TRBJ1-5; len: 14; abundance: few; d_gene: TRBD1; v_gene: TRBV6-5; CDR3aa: CASSLGQGNQPQHF; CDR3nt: TGTGCCAGCAGTTTGGGACAGGGGAATCAGCCCCAGCATTTT
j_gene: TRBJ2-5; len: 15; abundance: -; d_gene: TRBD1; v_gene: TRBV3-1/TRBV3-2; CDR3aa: CASSRPTGAWETQYF; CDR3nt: TGTGCCAGCAGCCGACCGACAGGGGCGTGGGAGACCCAGTACTTC
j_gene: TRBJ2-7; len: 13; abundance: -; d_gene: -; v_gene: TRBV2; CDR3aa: CASSDTVPLEQYF; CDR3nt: TGTGCCAGCAGTGACACAGTTCCCCTCGAGCAGTACTTC
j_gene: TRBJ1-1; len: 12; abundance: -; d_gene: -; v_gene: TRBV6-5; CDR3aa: CASSNGVVEAFF; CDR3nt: TGTGCCAGCAGTAACGGAGTGGTTGAAGCTTTCTTT
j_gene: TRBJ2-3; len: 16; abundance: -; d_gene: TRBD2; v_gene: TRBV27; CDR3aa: CASSSDAGGSTDTQYF; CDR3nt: TGTGCCAGCAGTTCCGACGCGGGGGGTAGCACAGATACGCAGTATTTT
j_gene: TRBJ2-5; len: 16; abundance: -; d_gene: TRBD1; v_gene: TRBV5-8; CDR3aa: CASSLAEGQGRTTQYF; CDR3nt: TGTGCCAGCAGCTTGGCCGAGGGACAGGGTAGGACGACCCAGTACTTC
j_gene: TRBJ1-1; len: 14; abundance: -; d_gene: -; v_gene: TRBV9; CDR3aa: CASSPGGQEFGAFF; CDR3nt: TGTGCCAGCAGCCCCGGGGGGCAGGAGTTCGGAGCTTTCTTT
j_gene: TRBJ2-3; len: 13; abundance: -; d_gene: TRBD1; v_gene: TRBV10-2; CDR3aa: CASSEVPQGVQYF; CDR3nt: TGCGCCAGCAGTGAGGTACCGCAGGGGGTGCAGTATTTT
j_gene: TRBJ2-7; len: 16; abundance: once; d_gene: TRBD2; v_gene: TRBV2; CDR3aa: CASKGTSGTVTYEQYF; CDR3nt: TGTGCCAGCAAAGGGACTAGCGGGACGGTTACCTACGAGCAGTACTTC
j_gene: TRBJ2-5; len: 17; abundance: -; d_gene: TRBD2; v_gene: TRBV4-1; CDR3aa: CASSQSPGTSGEETQYF; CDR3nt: TGCGCCAGCAGCCAGTCTCCCGGGACTAGCGGGGAAGAGACCCAGTACTTC
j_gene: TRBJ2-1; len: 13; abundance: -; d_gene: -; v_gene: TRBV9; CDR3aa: CASSVPNYNEQFF; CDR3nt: TGTGCCAGCAGCGTACCCAACTACAATGAGCAGTTCTTC
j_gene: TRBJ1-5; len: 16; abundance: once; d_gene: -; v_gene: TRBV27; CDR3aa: CASSLSGGGGNQPQHF; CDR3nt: TGTGCCAGCAGTTTATCGGGTGGGGGCGGCAATCAGCCCCAGCATTTT
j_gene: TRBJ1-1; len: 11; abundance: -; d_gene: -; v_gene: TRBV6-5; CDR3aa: CASGFGQEAFF; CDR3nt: TGTGCCAGCGGATTCGGACAGGAAGCTTTCTTT
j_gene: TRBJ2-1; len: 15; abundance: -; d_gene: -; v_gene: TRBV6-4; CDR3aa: CASSRPDLSYNEQFF; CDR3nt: TGTGCCAGCAGTCGTCCGGACTTATCCTACAATGAGCAGTTCTTC
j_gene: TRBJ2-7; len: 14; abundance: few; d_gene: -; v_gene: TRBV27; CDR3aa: CASSPGTYPVEQYF; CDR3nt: TGTGCCAGCAGTCCCGGGACATATCCGGTCGAGCAGTACTTC
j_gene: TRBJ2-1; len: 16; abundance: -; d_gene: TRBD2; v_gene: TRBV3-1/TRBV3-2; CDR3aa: CASSQDSSGPYNEQFF; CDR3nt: TGTGCCAGCAGCCAAGACTCTAGCGGACCCTACAATGAGCAGTTCTTC
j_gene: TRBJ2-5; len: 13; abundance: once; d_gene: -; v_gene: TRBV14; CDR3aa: CASSQAGRETQYF; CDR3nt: TGTGCCAGCAGCCAAGCGGGAAGGGAGACCCAGTACTTC
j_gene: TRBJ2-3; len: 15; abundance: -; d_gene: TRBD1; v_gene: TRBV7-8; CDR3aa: CASSTDRGLTDTQYF; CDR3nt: TGTGCCAGCAGCACCGACAGGGGGCTCACAGATACGCAGTATTTT
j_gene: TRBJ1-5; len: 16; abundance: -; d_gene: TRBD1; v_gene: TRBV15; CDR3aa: CATSRGRQGSNQPQHF; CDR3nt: TGTGCCACCAGCAGAGGACGACAGGGCAGCAATCAGCCCCAGCATTTT
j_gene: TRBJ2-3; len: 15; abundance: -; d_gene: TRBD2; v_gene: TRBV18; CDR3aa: CASSPSGRGPDTQYF; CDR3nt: TGTGCCAGCTCACCGAGCGGGAGGGGCCCAGATACGCAGTATTTT
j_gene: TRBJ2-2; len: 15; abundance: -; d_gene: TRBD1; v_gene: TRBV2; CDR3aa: CASSEGRTGLGELFF; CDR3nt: TGTGCCAGCAGTGAAGGGAGGACAGGGCTGGGGGAGCTGTTTTTT
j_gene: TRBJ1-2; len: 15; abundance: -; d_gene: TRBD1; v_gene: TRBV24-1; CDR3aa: CATSAGQGVNCGYTF; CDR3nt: TGTGCCACCAGTGCAGGACAGGGCGTAAACTGCGGCTACACCTTC
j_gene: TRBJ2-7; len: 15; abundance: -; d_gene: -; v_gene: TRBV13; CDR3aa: CASSLRAGRKGEQYF; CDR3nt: TGTGCCAGCAGCTTGCGGGCGGGGAGAAAGGGCGAGCAGTACTTC
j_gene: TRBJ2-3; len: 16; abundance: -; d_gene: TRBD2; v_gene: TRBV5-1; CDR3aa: CASSSELAMGPDTQYF; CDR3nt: TGCGCCAGCAGCTCGGAACTAGCGATGGGCCCAGATACGCAGTATTTT
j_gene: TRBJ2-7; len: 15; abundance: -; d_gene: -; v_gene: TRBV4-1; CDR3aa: CASSHEPGLRYEQYF; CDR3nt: TGCGCCAGCAGCCACGAACCGGGACTTCGCTACGAGCAGTACTTC
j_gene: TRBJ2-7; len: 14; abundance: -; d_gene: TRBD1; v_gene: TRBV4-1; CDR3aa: CASSQGGQGYEQYF; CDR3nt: TGCGCCAGCAGCCAAGGGGGACAGGGCTACGAGCAGTACTTC
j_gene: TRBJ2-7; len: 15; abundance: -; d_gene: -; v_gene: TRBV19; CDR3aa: CASSMLGALSYEQYF; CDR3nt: TGTGCCAGTAGTATGCTAGGGGCCCTCTCCTACGAGCAGTACTTC
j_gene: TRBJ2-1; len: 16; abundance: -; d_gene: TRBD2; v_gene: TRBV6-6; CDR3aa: CASSRAGTSGSNEQFF; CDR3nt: TGTGCCAGCAGTCGAGCCGGGACTAGCGGGAGTAATGAGCAGTTCTTC
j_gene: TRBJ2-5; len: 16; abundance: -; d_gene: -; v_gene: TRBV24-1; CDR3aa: CATSKPGGLTQETQYF; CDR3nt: TGTGCCACCAGTAAACCTGGGGGACTCACCCAAGAGACCCAGTACTTC
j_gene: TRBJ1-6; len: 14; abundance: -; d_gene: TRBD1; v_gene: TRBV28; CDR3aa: CASSGRGRGDPLHF; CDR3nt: TGTGCCAGCAGCGGAAGGGGGCGGGGTGATCCCCTCCACTTT
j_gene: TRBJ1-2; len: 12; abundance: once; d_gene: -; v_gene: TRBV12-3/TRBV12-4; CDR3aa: CASSLTTRGYTF; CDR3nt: TGTGCCAGCAGTTTAACCACAAGAGGCTACACCTTC
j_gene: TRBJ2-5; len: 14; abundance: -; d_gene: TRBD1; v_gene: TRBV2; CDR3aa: CASHRGPMGATQYF; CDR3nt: TGTGCCAGCCACAGGGGCCCCATGGGGGCGACCCAGTACTTC
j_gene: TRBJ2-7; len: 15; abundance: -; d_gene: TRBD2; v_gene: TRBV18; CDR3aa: CASSPTSGSPGEQYF; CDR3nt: TGTGCCAGCTCACCGACTAGCGGGTCCCCCGGCGAGCAGTACTTC
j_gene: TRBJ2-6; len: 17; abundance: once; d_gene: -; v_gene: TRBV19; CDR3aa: CASKLDSVLSGANVLTF; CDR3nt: TGTGCCAGTAAGCTGGACAGCGTTCTCTCTGGGGCCAACGTCCTGACTTTC
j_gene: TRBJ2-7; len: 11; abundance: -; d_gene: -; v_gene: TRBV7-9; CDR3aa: CASSSQYEQYF; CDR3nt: TGTGCCAGCAGCTCTCAGTACGAGCAGTACTTC
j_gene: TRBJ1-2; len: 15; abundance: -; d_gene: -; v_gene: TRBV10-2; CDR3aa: CASSLGQSGYYGYTF; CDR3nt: TGCGCCAGCAGTCTAGGACAGTCGGGCTACTATGGCTACACCTTC
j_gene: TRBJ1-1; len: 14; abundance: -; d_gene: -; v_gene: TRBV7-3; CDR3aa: CASSLKGRDTEAFF; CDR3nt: TGTGCCAGCAGCTTAAAAGGGAGAGACACTGAAGCTTTCTTT
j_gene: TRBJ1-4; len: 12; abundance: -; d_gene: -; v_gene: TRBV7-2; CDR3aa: CASSPRDEKLFF; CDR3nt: TGTGCCAGCAGCCCCCGGGATGAAAAACTGTTTTTT
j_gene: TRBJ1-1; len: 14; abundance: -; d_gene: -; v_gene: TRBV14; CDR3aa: CASSLGGKNTEAFF; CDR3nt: TGTGCCAGCAGCCTGGGGGGAAAGAACACTGAAGCTTTCTTT
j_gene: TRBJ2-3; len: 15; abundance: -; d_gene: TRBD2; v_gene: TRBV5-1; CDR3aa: CASSPSGGVPDTQYF; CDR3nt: TGCGCCAGCAGCCCTAGCGGGGGGGTGCCAGATACGCAGTATTTT
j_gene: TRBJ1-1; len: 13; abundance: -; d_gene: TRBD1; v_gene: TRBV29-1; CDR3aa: CSVSQGAGTEAFF; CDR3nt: TGCAGCGTGTCACAGGGGGCCGGCACTGAAGCTTTCTTT
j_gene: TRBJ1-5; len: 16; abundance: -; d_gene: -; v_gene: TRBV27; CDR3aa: CASSSLSSGALQPQHF; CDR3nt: TGTGCCAGCAGTTCTCTGTCATCCGGTGCACTCCAGCCCCAGCATTTT
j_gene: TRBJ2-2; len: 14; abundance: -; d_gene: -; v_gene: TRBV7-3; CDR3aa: CASSPGSNTGELFF; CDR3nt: TGTGCCAGCAGCCCCGGTTCTAACACCGGGGAGCTGTTTTTT
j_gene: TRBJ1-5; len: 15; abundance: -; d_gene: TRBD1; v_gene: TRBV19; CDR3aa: CASRTGGSKDQPQHF; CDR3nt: TGTGCCAGCAGGACAGGGGGCAGTAAAGATCAGCCCCAGCATTTT
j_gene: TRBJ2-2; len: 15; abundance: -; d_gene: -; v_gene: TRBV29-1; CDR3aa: CSVEYPGSYTGELFF; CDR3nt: TGCAGCGTTGAATATCCAGGGTCGTACACCGGGGAGCTGTTTTTT